This TCR beta chain was captured in a study of T cells after somatic rescue of genetic block. Germline V gives CDR1 MDHEN, CDR2 SYDVKM. This CDR3 is 15 amino acids long. V was clipped by 3 bases and J by 0 bases, with 9 bases between them. Profiling relied on immunoSEQ multiplex PCR, and the TCRdb table lists in-frame clones only, not all of them. The table includes 15,000 or so clones, around three quarters detected once. J is TRBJ1-5 and V is TRBV28; D call uncertain. This sequence was found in a boy aged 5-17 years. Material: peripheral blood mononuclear cells (PBMCs). The CDR3 DNA follows: TGTGCCAGCAGTTTCCTATGGGGTAGCAATCAGCCCCAGCATTTT. This encodes CASSFLWGSNQPQHF.